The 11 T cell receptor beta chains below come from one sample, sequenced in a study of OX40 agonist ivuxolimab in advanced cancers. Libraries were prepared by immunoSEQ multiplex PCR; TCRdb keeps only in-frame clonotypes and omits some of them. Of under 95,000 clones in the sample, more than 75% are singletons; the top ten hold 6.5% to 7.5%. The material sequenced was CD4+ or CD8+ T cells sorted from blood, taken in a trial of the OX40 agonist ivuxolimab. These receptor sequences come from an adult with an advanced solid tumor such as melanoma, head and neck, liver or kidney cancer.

Here the CDR3 DNA reads TGTGCCAGCAGCTTGGGGACTAGCGGGAGCTCCTACGAGCAGTACTTC. Encoded protein: CASSLGTSGSSYEQYF. The V and J genes are TRBV7-8 and TRBJ2-7; 14 nucleotides line up with TRBD2. The CDR3 has 16 amino acids. The ends lost 3 bases at V and 0 bases at J; junction bases unmatched: 1. CDR1 and CDR2 from the germline V gene are SGHVS and FQNEAQ.

The CDR3 spells CASSVEGGEQYF. CDR3 nucleotides: TGTGCCAGCAGCGTAGAGGGAGGCGAGCAGTACTTC. The V and J genes are TRBV9 and TRBJ2-5; the D gene is possibly TRBD2 (6 bases). The J call may be in error: the DNA end matches TRBJ2-7 better. This CDR3 has 12 residues. The germline V gene has CDR1 SGDLS and CDR2 YYNGEE.

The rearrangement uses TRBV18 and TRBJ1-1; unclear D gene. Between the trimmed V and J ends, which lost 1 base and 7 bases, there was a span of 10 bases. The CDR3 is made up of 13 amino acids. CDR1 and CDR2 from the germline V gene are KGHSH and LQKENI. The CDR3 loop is CASSPQDTDEAFF. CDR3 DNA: TGTGCCAGCTCACCACAGGATACGGATGAAGCTTTCTTT.

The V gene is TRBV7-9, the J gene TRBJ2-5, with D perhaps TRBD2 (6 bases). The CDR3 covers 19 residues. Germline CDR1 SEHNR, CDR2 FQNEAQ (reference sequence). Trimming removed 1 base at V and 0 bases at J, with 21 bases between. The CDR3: CASSLDSPLGTSYQETQYF. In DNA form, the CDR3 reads TGTGCCAGCAGCTTAGATAGCCCTCTAGGGACTTCGTACCAAGAGACCCAGTACTTC.

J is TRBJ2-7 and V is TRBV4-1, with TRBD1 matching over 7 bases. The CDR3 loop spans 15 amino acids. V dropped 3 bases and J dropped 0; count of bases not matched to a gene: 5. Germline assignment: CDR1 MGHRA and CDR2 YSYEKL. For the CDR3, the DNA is TGCGCCAGCAGCCAGTCCGGGACAGACTCCTACGAGCAGTACTTC. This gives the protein CASSQSGTDSYEQYF.

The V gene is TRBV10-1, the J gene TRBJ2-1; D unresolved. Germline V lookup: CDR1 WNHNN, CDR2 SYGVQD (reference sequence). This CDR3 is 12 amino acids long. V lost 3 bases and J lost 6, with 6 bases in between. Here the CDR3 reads CASSDITNEQFF. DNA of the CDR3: TGCGCCAGCAGTGATATCACCAATGAGCAGTTCTTC.

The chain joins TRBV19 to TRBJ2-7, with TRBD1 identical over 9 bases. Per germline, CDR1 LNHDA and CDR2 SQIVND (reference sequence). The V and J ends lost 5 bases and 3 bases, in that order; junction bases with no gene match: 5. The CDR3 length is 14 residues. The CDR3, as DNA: TGTGCCAGTAGTGCCGGGACAGGGTTCTACGAGCAGTACTTC. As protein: CASSAGTGFYEQYF. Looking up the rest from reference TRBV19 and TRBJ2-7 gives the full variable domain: DGGITQSPKYLFRKEGQNVTLSCEQNLNHDAMYWYRQDPGQGLRLIYYSQIVNDFQKGDIAEGYSVSREKKESFPLTVTSAQKNPTAFYLCASSAGTGFYEQYFGPGTRLTVT.

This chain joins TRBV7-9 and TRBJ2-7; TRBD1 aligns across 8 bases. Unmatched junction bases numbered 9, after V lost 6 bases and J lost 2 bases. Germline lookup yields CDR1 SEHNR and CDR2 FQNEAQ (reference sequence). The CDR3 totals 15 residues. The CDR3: CASSPRQGPTYEQYF. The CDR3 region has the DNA TGTGCCAGCAGTCCTCGACAGGGGCCCACCTACGAGCAGTACTTC.

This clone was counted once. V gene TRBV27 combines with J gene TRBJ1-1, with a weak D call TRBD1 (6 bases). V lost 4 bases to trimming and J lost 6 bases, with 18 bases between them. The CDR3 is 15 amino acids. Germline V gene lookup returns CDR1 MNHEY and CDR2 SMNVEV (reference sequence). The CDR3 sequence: CASSSLSTGRAEAFF. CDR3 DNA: TGTGCCAGCAGTTCCCTCTCGACAGGAAGGGCTGAAGCTTTCTTT.

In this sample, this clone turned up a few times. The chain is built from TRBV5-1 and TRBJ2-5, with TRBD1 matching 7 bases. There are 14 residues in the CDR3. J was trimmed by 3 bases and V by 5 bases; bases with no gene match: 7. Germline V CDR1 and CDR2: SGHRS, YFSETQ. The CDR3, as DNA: TGCGCCAGCAGGCCAACAGGGGTCAAAGAGACCCAGTACTTC. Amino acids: CASRPTGVKETQYF.

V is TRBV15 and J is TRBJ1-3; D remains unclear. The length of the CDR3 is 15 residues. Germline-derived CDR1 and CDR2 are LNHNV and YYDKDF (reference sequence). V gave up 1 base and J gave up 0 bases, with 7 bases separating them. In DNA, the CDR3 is TGTGCCACCAGCAGAGGTAGCAACTCTGGAAACACCATATATTTT. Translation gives CATSRGSNSGNTIYF.